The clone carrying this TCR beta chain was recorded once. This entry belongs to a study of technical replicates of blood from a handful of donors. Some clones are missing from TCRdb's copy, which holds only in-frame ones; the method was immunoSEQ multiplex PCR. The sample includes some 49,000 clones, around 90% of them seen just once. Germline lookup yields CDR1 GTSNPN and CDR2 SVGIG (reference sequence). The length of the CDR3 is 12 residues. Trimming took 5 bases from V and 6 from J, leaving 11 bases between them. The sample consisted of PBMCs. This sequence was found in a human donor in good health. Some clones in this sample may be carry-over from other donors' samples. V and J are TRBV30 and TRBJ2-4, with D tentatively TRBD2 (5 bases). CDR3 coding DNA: TGTGCCTGGGTGGCTGGGAGAAACATTCAGTACTTC. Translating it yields CAWVAGRNIQYF.